Included here is one TCR beta chain sequence, with context. Its antigen is undetermined. Clones were sequenced by immunoSEQ multiplex PCR, and TCRdb holds only the in-frame ones, with some missing. The table lists 34,000 or so clones, around nine tenths of them singletons. This specimen comes from a study of OX40 agonist ivuxolimab in advanced cancers. Study-level information: Hepatocellular carcinoma, melanoma, renal cell or head and neck cancer affected the dose-escalation patients. Past anti-PD-1, anti-PD-L1 or anti-CTLA-4 therapy was accepted, and 40% to 45% had received some.

Study-wide findings and caveats: Also showing low normalized T-cell clonal expansion were some of the nonresponders. Among expanded peripheral T cells, antigen specificity went undetermined.

The V end lost 0 bases, the J end lost 1 base, and 2 bases lay between the germline ends. This CDR3 spans 13 amino acids. Germline V gives CDR1 SGDLS, CDR2 YYNGEE. This receptor was taken from an adult with an advanced solid tumor such as melanoma, head and neck, liver or kidney cancer. The material sequenced was CD4+ or CD8+ T cells sorted from blood, taken in a trial of the OX40 agonist ivuxolimab. This chain links TRBV9 with TRBJ2-1; D gene unclear. The CDR3 sequence: CASSVGSYNEQFF. CDR3 coding DNA: TGTGCCAGCAGCGTAGGTTCCTACAATGAGCAGTTCTTC.